Each of the 31 T cell receptor beta chains below was sequenced from the same sample in a study of early stage breast cancer tumors. Clones were sequenced by immunoSEQ multiplex PCR, and TCRdb holds only the in-frame ones, with some missing. Among fewer than 75,000 clones listed, approximately 80% were seen once. Material for sequencing was blood. The source of these receptors is a person aged 25 to 45 with breast cancer.

This chain connects TRBV7-6 to TRBJ1-2; 8 bases fit TRBD1. The CDR3 is 14 residues long. Germline V gene data show CDR1 as SGHVS and CDR2 as FNYEAQ. Trimming cost V 5 bases and J 8 bases; bases outside gene matches: 10. CDR3 sequence reads: CASSPGQGNYGYTF. In DNA, the CDR3 is TGTGCCAGCAGCCCAGGACAGGGAAATTACGGCTACACCTTC.

The chain joins TRBV6-5 to TRBJ1-2; D is perhaps TRBD1 (5 bases). Trimming removed 5 bases from V and 4 bases from J, with 11 bases in between. The CDR3 consists of 13 residues. Germline-derived CDR1 and CDR2 are MNHEY and SVGAGI. The CDR3 DNA is TGTGCCAGCAGTCGGGGGACGGCCTATGGCTACACCTTC. Residues: CASSRGTAYGYTF.

This rearrangement joins TRBV4-2 to TRBJ1-5; D is undetermined. Germline V gene sequence: CDR1 LGHNA, CDR2 YNFKEQ. V lost 0 bases and J 2 bases, leaving 8 bases between the germline ends. This CDR3 has 15 residues. The CDR3 region has the DNA TGTGCCAGCAGCCAAGACAGGTGGGGCAATCAGCCCCAGCATTTT. The encoded protein is CASSQDRWGNQPQHF.

The sample holds a few counts of this clone. CDR3 protein: CASSLALAGVSYEQYF. For the CDR3, the DNA is TGTGCCAGCAGCTTAGCACTAGCGGGAGTGTCCTACGAGCAGTACTTC. This chain uses TRBV7-9 with TRBJ2-7; 11 bases are shared with TRBD2. The ends lost 0 bases at V and 1 base at J; junction bases unmatched: 2. The CDR3 is 16 residues long. Germline CDR1 reads SEHNR; CDR2 reads FQNEAQ (reference sequence).

The chain joins TRBV18 to TRBJ2-5; 7 bases match TRBD1. CDR3 length: 14 residues. The germline gives CDR1 KGHSH, CDR2 LQKENI. Trimming removed 6 bases from V and 1 base from J; junction bases left unmatched: 5. The CDR3 DNA follows: TGTGCCAGCTCCCCCCGGGACAGCCAAGAGACCCAGTACTTC. This gives the protein CASSPRDSQETQYF.

This chain uses TRBV7-8 with TRBJ2-3; the D is unclear. V lost 5 bases, J lost 5 bases, and 11 bases lay in between. This CDR3 spans 13 amino acids. Germline CDR1 SGHVS, CDR2 FQNEAQ. The CDR3 reads CASSRHIGDTQYF. The CDR3, as DNA: TGTGCCAGCAGCCGACACATCGGAGATACGCAGTATTTT.

The chain uses TRBV19 and TRBJ1-1; D is possibly TRBD1 (5 bases). Trimming removed 4 bases at V and 6 bases at J, with 18 bases between. This CDR3 contains 15 residues. CDR1 is LNHDA and CDR2 is SQIVND in the germline V gene (reference sequence). The CDR3 sequence: CASSSPGLPRPEAFF. In nucleotides, the CDR3 is TGTGCCAGTAGTAGTCCGGGACTCCCACGCCCTGAAGCTTTCTTT.

The rearrangement joins TRBV7-9 to TRBJ2-3; perhaps D is TRBD1 or TRBD2 (5 bases each). The CDR3 extends over 16 amino acids. Germline V lookup: CDR1 SEHNR, CDR2 FQNEAQ (reference sequence). Trimming cost V 4 bases and J 2 bases, with 16 bases left between them. CDR3 sequence reads: CASSSFRGRDTDTQYF. The CDR3 DNA reads as TGTGCCAGCAGCTCCTTCCGGGGCCGGGACACAGATACGCAGTATTTT.

The chain links TRBV11-3 to TRBJ2-3; D is unclear. The CDR3 spans 13 residues. V lost 3 bases to trimming and J lost 5 bases, with 9 bases between them. CDR1 is SGHNT and CDR2 is YENEEA in the germline V gene. CDR3 amino acids: CASSFSWEDTQYF. CDR3 nucleotide sequence: TGTGCCAGCAGCTTTTCCTGGGAAGATACGCAGTATTTT.

The rearrangement joins TRBV10-1 to TRBJ1-2, with D tentatively TRBD1 (5 bases). Per germline, CDR1 WNHNN and CDR2 SYGVQD (reference sequence). V lost 3 bases, J lost 4 bases, and 12 bases lay in between. The CDR3 consists of 14 residues. CDR3 sequence reads: CASSDTGEPYGYTF. The DNA of the CDR3 is TGCGCCAGCAGTGATACGGGGGAACCCTATGGCTACACCTTC.

This clone appeared once. The J gene is TRBJ1-1, the V gene TRBV7-6; the match to TRBD1 covers 10 bases. After removal of 6 bases from V and 4 bases from J, the junction contained 8 bases not matched to a gene. The CDR3 is 15 amino acids. Looked up from germline, CDR1 is SGHVS and CDR2 is FNYEAQ. The CDR3 DNA sequence: TGTGCCAGCAGTGTCGGACAGGGGGTTTCCACTGAAGCTTTCTTT. Amino acid sequence: CASSVGQGVSTEAFF.

The chain combines TRBV27 with TRBJ2-6; 10 bases match TRBD1. The germline V gene encodes CDR1 MNHEY and CDR2 SMNVEV (reference sequence). The J segment lost 11 bases and the V segment lost 5 bases, leaving 9 bases of the junction unmatched. The CDR3 contains 15 residues. The chain's CDR3 is CASSPSTGGSHVLTF. The CDR3 nucleotides are TGTGCCAGCAGTCCCTCGACAGGGGGCTCGCACGTCCTGACTTTC.

V and J are TRBV7-9 and TRBJ2-3; 11 bases match TRBD2. J was trimmed by 2 bases and V by 5 bases; bases with no gene match: 6. From germline, CDR1 is SEHNR and CDR2 FQNEAQ (reference sequence). The CDR3 has 16 amino acids. The CDR3 spells CASSLGTSGFTDTQYF. The DNA of the CDR3 is TGTGCCAGCAGCCTAGGGACTAGCGGTTTCACAGATACGCAGTATTTT.

The CDR3 reads CASSRIGQGDYGYTF. CDR3 DNA sequence: TGCGCCAGCAGCCGCATAGGACAGGGTGACTATGGCTACACCTTC. The chain couples TRBV4-1 to TRBJ1-2; TRBD1 matches 8 bases. The CDR3 totals 15 residues. Trimming took 4 bases from V and 3 from J; bases not matched to a gene: 7. Germline loops: CDR1 MGHRA, CDR2 YSYEKL.

This chain uses TRBV4-3 with TRBJ2-3; 7 positions agree with TRBD1. Germline CDR1 and CDR2: LGHNA and YSLEER. V was pared by 0 bases and J by 5 bases, with 8 bases of the junction left unmatched. The CDR3 sequence is 16 residues long. CDR3 coding DNA: TGCGCCAGCAGCCAAGATGACAGGGCTTTAAGAGATACGCAGTATTTT. It translates to CASSQDDRALRDTQYF.

The chain employs TRBV4-1 and TRBJ2-3, with TRBD2 matching 7 bases. The CDR3 consists of 16 residues. Germline assignment: CDR1 MGHRA and CDR2 YSYEKL. The V gene end was trimmed by 0 bases and the J gene end by 1 base; junction bases not matched to a gene: 4. The CDR3 DNA reads TGCGCCAGCAGCCAAGATGAAGCGGGACGCACAGATACGCAGTATTTT. It codes for CASSQDEAGRTDTQYF.

CDR3 in amino acids: CASSPPGTSLVEQFF. CDR3 bases: TGTGCCAGTAGTCCGCCCGGGACTTCCCTCGTCGAGCAGTTCTTC. The genes are TRBV19 and TRBJ2-1; D may be TRBD2 (6 bases). This CDR3 has 15 residues. Germline values: CDR1 LNHDA, CDR2 SQIVND (reference sequence). V was cut by 5 bases and J by 10 bases, with 21 bases left in between.

J is TRBJ2-7 and V is TRBV5-1; 7 nucleotides line up with TRBD1. Germline lookup yields CDR1 SGHRS and CDR2 YFSETQ. This CDR3 region has 15 residues. V was pared by 2 bases and J by 2 bases, with 7 bases of the junction left unmatched. In DNA, the CDR3 is TGCGCCAGCAGCTTCTCGGCAGGGGGAACCTACGAGCAGTACTTC. It yields the protein CASSFSAGGTYEQYF.

The chain is built from TRBV19 and TRBJ2-7; 9 bases are shared with TRBD2. This CDR3 region has 14 residues. Germline V gives CDR1 LNHDA, CDR2 SQIVND (reference sequence). Losses at the gene ends were 3 bases for V and 6 bases for J; bases not matched to a gene: 6. The CDR3 reads CASSMWREGPEQYF. CDR3 in DNA: TGTGCCAGTAGTATGTGGCGGGAGGGTCCCGAGCAGTACTTC. The full variable domain, rest sourced from reference TRBV19 and TRBJ2-7, is DGGITQSPKYLFRKEGQNVTLSCEQNLNHDAMYWYRQDPGQGLRLIYYSQIVNDFQKGDIAEGYSVSREKKESFPLTVTSAQKNPTAFYLCASSMWREGPEQYFGPGTRLTVT.

In this sample, this clone turned up once. The chain is built from TRBV30 and TRBJ1-6; D call uncertain. The germline CDR1 and CDR2 sequences are GTSNPN and SVGIG (reference sequence). Trimming stripped 0 bases from V and 8 bases from J, with 5 bases between. The CDR3 length is 12 residues. In DNA, the CDR3 is TGTGCCTGGAGTGTCCTAGATTCACCCCTCCACTTT. Encoded protein: CAWSVLDSPLHF.

This chain connects TRBV25-1 to TRBJ2-7, with D possibly being TRBD2 (6 bases). V was shortened by 3 bases and J by 4 bases, with 13 bases between the two germline ends. The CDR3 runs to 14 residues. Germline lookup yields CDR1 MGHDK and CDR2 SYGVNS. The chain's CDR3 is CASSDPSTSYEQYF. The CDR3 coding sequence is TGTGCCAGCAGTGACCCGTCGACTAGTTACGAGCAGTACTTC.

The chain has TRBV7-9 and TRBJ1-4; perhaps TRBD1 as D (5 bases). V was cut by 4 bases and J by 0 bases, with 12 bases left in between. Germline CDR1 SEHNR, CDR2 FQNEAQ (reference sequence). This CDR3 contains 16 residues. The CDR3: CASSSRQIATNEKLFF. CDR3 bases: TGTGCCAGCAGCTCAAGACAGATTGCAACTAATGAAAAACTGTTTTTT.

This chain connects TRBV27 to TRBJ2-5; 11 nucleotides match TRBD2. With 2 bases clipped from V and 5 bases from J, the junction kept 1 base outside the gene matches. This CDR3 spans 14 amino acids. Per the germline V gene, CDR1 is MNHEY and CDR2 is SMNVEV (reference sequence). The CDR3 DNA reads as TGTGCCAGCAGTTTAGGGACTAGCGGTGAGACCCAGTACTTC. It translates to CASSLGTSGETQYF.

The chain links TRBV5-4 to TRBJ2-3; TRBD2 might be the D (6 bases). Looked up from germline, CDR1 is SGHNT and CDR2 is YYREEE (reference sequence). The CDR3 consists of 16 residues. With 4 bases removed from V and 1 base from J, the gap between germline ends came to 16 bases. The CDR3 spells CASSLGTRRGTDTQYF. CDR3 nucleotide sequence: TGTGCCAGCAGCCTAGGGACTCGCCGCGGCACAGATACGCAGTATTTT. Variable domain in full (rest from reference TRBV5-4 and TRBJ2-3): ETGVTQSPTHLIKTRGQQVTLRCSSQSGHNTVSWYQQALGQGPQFIFQYYREEENGRGNFPPRFSGLQFPNYSSELNVNALELDDSALYLCASSLGTRRGTDTQYFGPGTRLTVL.

This chain links TRBV7-2 with TRBJ2-3; possibly TRBD1 or TRBD2 for D (6 bases each). Germline values: CDR1 SGHTA, CDR2 FQGNSA. CDR3 length: 15 amino acids. Between the trimmed V and J ends, which lost 2 bases and 6 bases, there was a span of 15 bases. CDR3 loop: CASSLMGGFGDTQYF. The CDR3 DNA reads TGTGCCAGCAGCTTAATGGGGGGCTTTGGGGATACGCAGTATTTT.

This chain connects TRBV28 to TRBJ1-1; weak D call: TRBD1 (5 bases). V was shortened by 5 bases and J by 7 bases, with 20 bases between the two germline ends. The CDR3 length is 15 residues. CDR1 MDHEN and CDR2 SYDVKM come from the germline V gene. The CDR3 loop reads CASSPFGGVYGEAFF. The DNA for the CDR3 is TGTGCCAGCAGTCCCTTTGGAGGGGTGTATGGTGAAGCTTTCTTT.

The J gene is TRBJ1-1, the V gene TRBV7-3; D is unresolved. With 2 bases removed from V and 7 bases from J, the gap between germline ends came to 11 bases. Germline assignment: CDR1 SGHTA and CDR2 FQGTGA. The CDR3 sequence is 13 residues long. This CDR3 reads CASSLGRQLEAFF. Here the CDR3 DNA reads TGTGCCAGCAGCTTAGGACGCCAGCTTGAAGCTTTCTTT.

The V call is TRBV19, the J call TRBJ1-2; 7 nucleotides match TRBD1. CDR1 and CDR2 (germline): LNHDA, SQIVND (reference sequence). Trimming took 1 base from V and 5 from J; bases not matched to a gene: 7. The CDR3 spans 15 residues. The CDR3 spells CASSIGAGGLYGYTF. The CDR3 DNA is TGTGCCAGTAGTATAGGGGCAGGGGGGTTATATGGCTACACCTTC.

This clone occurred a few times. V and J are TRBV6-6 and TRBJ1-1; 7 bases map to TRBD1. Germline lookup yields CDR1 MNHNY and CDR2 SVGAGI (reference sequence). The CDR3 sequence is 16 residues long. V shed 0 bases and J 7 bases; nucleotides not matched to a gene: 11. The CDR3 sequence is CASSYSVLGTVGEAFF. CDR3 DNA: TGTGCCAGCAGTTACTCGGTACTCGGGACAGTTGGTGAAGCTTTCTTT.

V and J are TRBV25-1 and TRBJ1-5; D remains unclear. The ends were cut back, 0 bases at V and 0 bases at J, with 0 bases in the middle. The CDR3 extends over 13 amino acids. In germline, CDR1 is MGHDK, CDR2 SYGVNS. The CDR3 sequence: CASSEYSNQPQHF. The CDR3 bases are TGTGCCAGCAGTGAATATAGCAATCAGCCCCAGCATTTT.

The CDR3 spells CASSLSIRVDSNYGYTF. The CDR3 DNA reads as TGTGCCAGCAGTTTATCCATCCGAGTCGATTCCAACTATGGCTACACCTTC. The chain uses TRBV28 and TRBJ1-2; D ambiguous. The V end was cut by 1 base, the J end by 2 bases, with 17 bases between. CDR3 length: 17 residues. CDR1 is MDHEN and CDR2 is SYDVKM in the germline V gene.